This T cell receptor (beta chain) was recovered during a study of regulatory T cells in long-lasting Graves disease. Through Arm-PCR of CDR3 regions and iRepertoire HTBI primers, TCR beta libraries were built. TCRdb reprocessed the multiplex PCR reads via MiXCR and lists one record per CDR3 protein. The repertoire holds roughly 500,000 distinct CDR3 sequences, about 22% seen once, with roughly 6.9% in the top ten. Time point of the sample: persistent/refractory GD, antithyroid drugs over 5 years with positive TRAb. PBMCs were the source of the RNA used for TCR sequencing. The input for sequencing was peripheral blood mononuclear cells (PBMCs), taken when the disease was refractory, from a patient treated with antithyroid drugs. The source of this sequence is a female donor with Graves disease.

For the CDR3, the DNA is TGCAGTGCAAAGAAGGCGGGGGTCGCTAGCACAGATACGCAGTATTTT. Residues: CSAKKAGVASTDTQYF. The gene calls are TRBV20-1 and TRBJ2-3, with 7 bases fitting TRBD2. J was trimmed by 0 bases and V by 6 bases; bases with no gene match: 12. CDR1 is DFQATT and CDR2 is SNEGSKA in the germline V gene (reference sequence). The CDR3 sequence is 16 residues long.